The 5 T cell receptor beta chains below come from one sample, sequenced in a study of tumor-infiltrating lymphocytes in localized non-small cell lung cancer. Clones were read by immunoSEQ multiplex PCR, and TCRdb kept only the in-frame ones, dropping some. The sample lists roughly 9,200 clones, roughly four fifths occurring once. Sequencing used uninvolved lung tissue not adjacent to the tumor. The receptors come from a human donor with non-small cell lung cancer.

Here the CDR3 reads CAWSRGPLYEQYF. The CDR3 DNA reads as TGTGCCTGGAGTAGAGGGCCTCTCTACGAGCAGTACTTC. This chain joins TRBV30 and TRBJ2-7; a possible D gene is TRBD2 (5 bases). From germline, CDR1 is GTSNPN and CDR2 SVGIG (reference sequence). CDR3 length: 13 residues. V was shortened by 2 bases and J by 3 bases, with 11 bases between the two germline ends.

The genes are TRBV9 and TRBJ2-7; 9 bases are a match to TRBD2. The trim removed 3 bases at V and 6 bases at J, leaving 7 bases unmatched. Germline values: CDR1 SGDLS, CDR2 YYNGEE. The CDR3 length is 14 residues. The CDR3 sequence: CASSGPPSGIEQYF. The CDR3, as DNA: TGTGCCAGCAGCGGTCCCCCTAGCGGGATCGAGCAGTACTTC.

This chain connects TRBV18 to TRBJ2-7; D possibly uses TRBD1 or TRBD2 (5 bases each). The CDR3 loop spans 13 amino acids. V was clipped by 7 bases and J by 1 base, with 11 bases between them. CDR1 and CDR2 (germline): KGHSH, LQKENI. The CDR3 is CASCRDVSYEQYF. In DNA, the CDR3 is TGTGCCAGCTGCCGGGACGTTTCCTACGAGCAGTACTTC. The full variable domain, with the rest looked up from reference TRBV18 and TRBJ2-7, is NAGVMQNPRHLVRRRGQEARLRCSPMKGHSHVYWYRQLPEEGLKFMVYLQKENIIDESGMPKERFSAEFPKEGPSILRIQQVVRGDSAAYFCASCRDVSYEQYFGPGTRLTVT.

V and J are TRBV28 and TRBJ2-5; 10 positions agree with TRBD2. Germline CDR1 and CDR2: MDHEN and SYDVKM. The V and J ends lost 6 bases and 7 bases, in that order; junction bases with no gene match: 11. This CDR3 region has 15 residues. The CDR3 DNA is TGTGCCAGCAGCCTCTGGACTAGCGGCGCGGGGACCCAGTACTTC. It specifies CASSLWTSGAGTQYF.

The chain couples TRBV7-2 to TRBJ2-1; TRBD1 agrees at 7 bases. CDR1 and CDR2 (germline): SGHTA, FQGNSA. The length of the CDR3 is 16 residues. With 4 bases clipped from V and 6 bases from J, the junction kept 12 bases outside the gene matches. CDR3 bases: TGTGCCAGCAGCTCACCCCAGGGGGTCCTAGTCAATGAGCAGTTCTTC. This codes for CASSSPQGVLVNEQFF.